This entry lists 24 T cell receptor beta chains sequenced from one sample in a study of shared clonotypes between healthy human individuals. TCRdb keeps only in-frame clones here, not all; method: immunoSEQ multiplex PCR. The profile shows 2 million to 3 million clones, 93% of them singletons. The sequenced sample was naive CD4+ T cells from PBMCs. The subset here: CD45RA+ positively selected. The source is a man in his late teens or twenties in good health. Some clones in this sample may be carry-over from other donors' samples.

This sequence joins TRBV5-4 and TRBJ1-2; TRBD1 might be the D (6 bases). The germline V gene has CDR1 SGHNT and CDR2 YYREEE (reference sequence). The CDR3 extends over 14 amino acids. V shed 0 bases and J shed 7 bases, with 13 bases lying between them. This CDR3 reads CASSLEQGLRGYTF. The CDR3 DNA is TGTGCCAGCAGCTTGGAACAGGGATTGCGTGGCTACACCTTC.

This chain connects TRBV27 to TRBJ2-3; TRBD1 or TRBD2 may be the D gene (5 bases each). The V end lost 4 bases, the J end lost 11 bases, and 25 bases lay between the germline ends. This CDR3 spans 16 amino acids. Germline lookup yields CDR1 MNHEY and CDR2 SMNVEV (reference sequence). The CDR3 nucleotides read TGTGCCAGCAGTTCCCACACCCTCGCCGGGGCCCAGGGGCAGTATTTT. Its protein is CASSSHTLAGAQGQYF.

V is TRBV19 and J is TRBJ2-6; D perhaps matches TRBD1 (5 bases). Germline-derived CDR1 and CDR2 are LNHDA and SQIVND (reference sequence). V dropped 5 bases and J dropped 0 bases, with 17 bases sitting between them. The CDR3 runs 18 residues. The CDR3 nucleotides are TGTGCCAGTAGTCTAATCATCCCAGGGTCCTCTGGGGCCAACGTCCTGACTTTC. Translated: CASSLIIPGSSGANVLTF.

CDR3 loop: CASSDHPNQPQHF. In DNA, the CDR3 is TGTGCCAGCAGTGACCACCCCAATCAGCCCCAGCATTTT. J is TRBJ1-5 and V is TRBV6-4; D unclear. This CDR3 comprises 13 residues. V was pared by 2 bases and J by 3 bases, with 5 bases between. Germline-derived CDR1 and CDR2 are MRHNA and SNTAGT.

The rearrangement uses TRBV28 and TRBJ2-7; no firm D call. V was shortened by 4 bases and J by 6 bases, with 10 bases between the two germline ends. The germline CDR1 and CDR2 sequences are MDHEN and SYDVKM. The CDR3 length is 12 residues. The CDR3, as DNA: TGTGCCAGCAGTTGGTCCGACGGCGAGCAGTACTTC. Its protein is CASSWSDGEQYF.

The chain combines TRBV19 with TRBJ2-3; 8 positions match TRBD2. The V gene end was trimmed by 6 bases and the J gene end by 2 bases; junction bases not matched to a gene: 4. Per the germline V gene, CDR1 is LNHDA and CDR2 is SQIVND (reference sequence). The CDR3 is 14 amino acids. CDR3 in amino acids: CASRTLADTDTQYF. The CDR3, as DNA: TGTGCCAGTAGAACACTAGCGGACACAGATACGCAGTATTTT.

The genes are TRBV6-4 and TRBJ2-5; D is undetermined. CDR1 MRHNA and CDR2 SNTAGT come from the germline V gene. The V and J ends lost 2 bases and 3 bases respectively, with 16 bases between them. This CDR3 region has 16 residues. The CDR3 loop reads CASSDIFRMEKETQYF. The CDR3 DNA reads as TGTGCCAGCAGTGACATTTTCCGCATGGAGAAAGAGACCCAGTACTTC.

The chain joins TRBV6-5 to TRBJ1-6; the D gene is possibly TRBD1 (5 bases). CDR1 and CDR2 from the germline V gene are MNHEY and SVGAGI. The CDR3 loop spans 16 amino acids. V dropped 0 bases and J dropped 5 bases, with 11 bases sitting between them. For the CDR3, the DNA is TGTGCCAGCAGTTACTCGGGCCGGGGGGATAATTCACCCCTCCACTTT. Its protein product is CASSYSGRGDNSPLHF.

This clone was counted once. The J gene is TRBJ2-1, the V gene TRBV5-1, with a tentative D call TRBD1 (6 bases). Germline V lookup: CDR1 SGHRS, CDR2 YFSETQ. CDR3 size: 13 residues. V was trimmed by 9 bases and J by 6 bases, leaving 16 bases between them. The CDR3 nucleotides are TGCGCCACCGCCGAGGGGGTCAGCAATGAGCAGTTCTTC. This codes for CATAEGVSNEQFF.

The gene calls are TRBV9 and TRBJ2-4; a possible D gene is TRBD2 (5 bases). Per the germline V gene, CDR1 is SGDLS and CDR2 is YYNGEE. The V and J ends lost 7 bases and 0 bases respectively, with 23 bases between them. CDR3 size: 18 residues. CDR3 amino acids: CASRPLSVNDLAKNIQYF. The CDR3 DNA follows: TGTGCCAGCCGTCCACTTAGCGTGAATGATCTAGCCAAAAACATTCAGTACTTC. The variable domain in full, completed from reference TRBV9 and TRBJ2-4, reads DSGVTQTPKHLITATGQRVTLRCSPRSGDLSVYWYQQSLDQGLQFLIQYYNGEERAKGNILERFSAQQFPDLHSELNLSSLELGDSALYFCASRPLSVNDLAKNIQYFGAGTRLSVL.

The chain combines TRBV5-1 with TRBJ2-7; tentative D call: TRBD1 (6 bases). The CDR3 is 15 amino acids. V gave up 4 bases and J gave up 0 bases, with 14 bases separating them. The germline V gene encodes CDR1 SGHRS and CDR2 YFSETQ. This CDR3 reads CASSRTGTNSYEQYF. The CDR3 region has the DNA TGCGCCAGCAGCAGAACCGGGACAAACTCCTACGAGCAGTACTTC.

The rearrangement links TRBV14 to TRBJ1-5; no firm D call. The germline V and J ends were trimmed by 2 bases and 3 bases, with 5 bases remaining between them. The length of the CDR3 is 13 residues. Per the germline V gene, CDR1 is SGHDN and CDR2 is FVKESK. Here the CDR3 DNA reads TGTGCCAGCAGCCAAAGGTCCAATCAGCCCCAGCATTTT. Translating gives CASSQRSNQPQHF. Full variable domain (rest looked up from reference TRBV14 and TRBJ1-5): EAGVTQFPSHSVIEKGQTVTLRCDPISGHDNLYWYRRVMGKEIKFLLHFVKESKQDESGMPNNRFLAERTGGTYSTLKVQPAELEDSGVYFCASSQRSNQPQHFGDGTRLSIL.

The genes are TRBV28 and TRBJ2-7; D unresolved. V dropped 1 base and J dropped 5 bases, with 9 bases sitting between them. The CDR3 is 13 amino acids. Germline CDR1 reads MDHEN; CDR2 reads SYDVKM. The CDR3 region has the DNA TGTGCCAGCAGTTTATCGCAGGTCCACGAGCAGTACTTC. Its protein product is CASSLSQVHEQYF.

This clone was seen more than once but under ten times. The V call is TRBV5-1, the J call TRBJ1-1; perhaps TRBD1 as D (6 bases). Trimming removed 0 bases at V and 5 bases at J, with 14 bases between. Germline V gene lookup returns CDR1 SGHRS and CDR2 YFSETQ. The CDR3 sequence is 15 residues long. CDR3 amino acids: CASSLDRLTGTEAFF. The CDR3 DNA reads TGCGCCAGCAGCTTGGACAGACTGACAGGAACTGAAGCTTTCTTT.

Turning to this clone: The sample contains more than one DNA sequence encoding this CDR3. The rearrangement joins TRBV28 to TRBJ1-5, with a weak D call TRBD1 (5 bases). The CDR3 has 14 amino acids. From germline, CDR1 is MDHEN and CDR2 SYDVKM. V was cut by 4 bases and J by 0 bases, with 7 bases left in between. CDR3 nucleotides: TGTGCCAGCAGTTCGGGGGGTAGCAATCAGCCCCAGCATTTT. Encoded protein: CASSSGGSNQPQHF.

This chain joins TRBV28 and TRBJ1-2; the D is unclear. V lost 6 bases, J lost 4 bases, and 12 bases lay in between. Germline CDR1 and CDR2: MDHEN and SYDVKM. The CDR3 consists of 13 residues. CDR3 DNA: TGTGCCAGCAGCCTATCGGCATCCTATGGCTACACCTTC. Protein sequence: CASSLSASYGYTF.

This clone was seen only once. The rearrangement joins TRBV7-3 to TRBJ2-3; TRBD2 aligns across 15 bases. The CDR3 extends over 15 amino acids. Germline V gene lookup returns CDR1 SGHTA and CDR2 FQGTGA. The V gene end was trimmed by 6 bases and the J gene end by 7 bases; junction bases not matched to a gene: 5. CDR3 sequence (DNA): TGTGCCAGCAGTCCCGGGACTAGCGGGAGGAATACGCAGTATTTT. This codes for CASSPGTSGRNTQYF.

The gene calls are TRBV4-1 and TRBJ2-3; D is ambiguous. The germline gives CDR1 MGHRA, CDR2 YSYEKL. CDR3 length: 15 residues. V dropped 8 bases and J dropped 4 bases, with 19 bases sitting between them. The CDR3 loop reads CASEIWRNGPDTQYF. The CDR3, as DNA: TGCGCCAGCGAGATTTGGCGCAATGGGCCAGATACGCAGTATTTT.

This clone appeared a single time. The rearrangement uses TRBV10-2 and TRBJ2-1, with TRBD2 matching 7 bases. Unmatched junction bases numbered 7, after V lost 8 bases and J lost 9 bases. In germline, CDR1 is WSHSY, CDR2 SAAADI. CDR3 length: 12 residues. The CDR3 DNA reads TGCGCCAGCGGGCTGGCTAGCGGTGAGCAGTTCTTC. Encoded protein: CASGLASGEQFF.

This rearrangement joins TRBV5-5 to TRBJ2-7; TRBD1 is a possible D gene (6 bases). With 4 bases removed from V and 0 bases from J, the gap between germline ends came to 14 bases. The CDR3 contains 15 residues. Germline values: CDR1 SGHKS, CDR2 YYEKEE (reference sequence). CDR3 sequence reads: CASSATTGSSYEQYF. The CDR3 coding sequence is TGTGCCAGCAGCGCCACTACAGGGTCCTCCTACGAGCAGTACTTC.

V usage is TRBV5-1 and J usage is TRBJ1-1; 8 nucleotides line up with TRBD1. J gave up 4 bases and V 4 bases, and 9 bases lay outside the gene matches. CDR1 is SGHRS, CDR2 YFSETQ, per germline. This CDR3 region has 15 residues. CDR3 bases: TGCGCCAGCAGCCCCGTACAGGGGGGGGGCACTGAAGCTTTCTTT. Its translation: CASSPVQGGGTEAFF.

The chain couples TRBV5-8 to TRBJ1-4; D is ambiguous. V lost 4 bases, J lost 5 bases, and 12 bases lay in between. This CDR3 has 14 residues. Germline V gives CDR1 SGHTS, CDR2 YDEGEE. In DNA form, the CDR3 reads TGTGCCAGCAGCCGACCGACTTGGAATGAAAAACTGTTTTTT. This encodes CASSRPTWNEKLFF.

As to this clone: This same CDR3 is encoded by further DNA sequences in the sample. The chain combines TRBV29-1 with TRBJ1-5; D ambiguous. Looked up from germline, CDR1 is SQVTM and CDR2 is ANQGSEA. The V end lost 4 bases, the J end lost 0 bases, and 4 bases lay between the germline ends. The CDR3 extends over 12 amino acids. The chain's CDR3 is CSVGGSNQPQHF. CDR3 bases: TGCAGCGTTGGGGGTAGCAATCAGCCCCAGCATTTT.

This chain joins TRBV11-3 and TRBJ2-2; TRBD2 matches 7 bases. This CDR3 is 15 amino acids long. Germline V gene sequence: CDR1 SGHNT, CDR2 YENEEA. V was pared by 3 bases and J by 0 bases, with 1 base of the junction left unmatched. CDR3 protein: CASSFSGSNTGELFF. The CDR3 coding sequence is TGTGCCAGCAGCTTTAGCGGGTCGAACACCGGGGAGCTGTTTTTT.